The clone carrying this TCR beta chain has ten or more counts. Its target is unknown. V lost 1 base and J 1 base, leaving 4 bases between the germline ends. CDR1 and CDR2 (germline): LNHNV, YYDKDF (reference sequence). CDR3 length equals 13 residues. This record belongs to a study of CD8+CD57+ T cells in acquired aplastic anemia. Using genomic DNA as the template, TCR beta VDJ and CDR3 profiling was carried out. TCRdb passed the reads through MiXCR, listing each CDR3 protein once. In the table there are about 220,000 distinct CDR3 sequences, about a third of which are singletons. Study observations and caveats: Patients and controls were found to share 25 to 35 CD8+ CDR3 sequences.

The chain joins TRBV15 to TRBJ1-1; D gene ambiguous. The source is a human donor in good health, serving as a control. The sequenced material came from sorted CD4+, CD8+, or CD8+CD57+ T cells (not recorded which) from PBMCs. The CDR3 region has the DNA TGTGCCACCAGCAGAGCGTGGAACACTGAAGCTTTCTTT. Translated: CATSRAWNTEAFF.